This entry lists 18 T cell receptor beta chains sequenced from one sample in a study of cytomegalovirus exposure and HLA in healthy donors. PCR was performed using 60 Vbeta and 13 Jbeta primers. The data were produced by immunoSEQ multiplex PCR, yet TCRdb's version contains in-frame clones alone and is incomplete. The table has approximately 170,000 clones, roughly four fifths seen once; the top ten hold just over 2%. Sequencing was carried out using PBMCs. The receptors stem from a woman younger than 45 in good health and CMV-seropositive.

This chain uses TRBV19 with TRBJ1-5; D gene unclear. The CDR3 covers 14 residues. V lost 4 bases to trimming and J lost 2 bases, with 9 bases between them. Germline V CDR1 and CDR2: LNHDA, SQIVND (reference sequence). The chain's CDR3 is CASSRTFGNQPQHF. Here the CDR3 DNA reads TGTGCCAGTAGTAGAACATTTGGCAATCAGCCCCAGCATTTT. The full variable domain, its missing parts supplied by reference TRBV19 and TRBJ1-5, is DGGITQSPKYLFRKEGQNVTLSCEQNLNHDAMYWYRQDPGQGLRLIYYSQIVNDFQKGDIAEGYSVSREKKESFPLTVTSAQKNPTAFYLCASSRTFGNQPQHFGDGTRLSIL.

This clone has only a few counts. The chain has TRBV27 and TRBJ2-1; D possibly corresponds to TRBD1 (7 bases). The V gene's germline CDR1 is MNHEY and CDR2 SMNVEV (reference sequence). V lost 8 bases, J lost 2 bases, and 31 bases lay in between. This CDR3 spans 20 amino acids. The CDR3 region has the DNA TGTGCCAGCGCCGAGTCCCTATCCAGGGGGGCAGGACGAGCCTACAATGAGCAGTTCTTC. Its translation is CASAESLSRGAGRAYNEQFF.

The V gene is TRBV6-5, the J gene TRBJ1-1; 7 bases agree with TRBD1. This CDR3 spans 14 amino acids. Germline V CDR1 and CDR2: MNHEY, SVGAGI. V shed 5 bases, J shed 1 base, and the junction held 4 bases outside the gene matches. The CDR3 is CASSLRQGNTEAFF. CDR3 sequence (DNA): TGTGCCAGCAGTCTTAGACAGGGGAACACTGAAGCTTTCTTT.

This clone has just one count. The gene calls are TRBV6-5 and TRBJ2-7; possibly TRBD1 for D (5 bases). Germline V gives CDR1 MNHEY, CDR2 SVGAGI. This CDR3 region has 15 residues. Deletions cut 6 bases from V and 7 bases from J, with 22 bases between. CDR3 loop: CASRRLSTVYIEQYF. CDR3 in DNA: TGTGCCAGCAGGCGTCTCTCGACAGTCTACATTGAGCAGTACTTC.

This chain joins TRBV18 and TRBJ2-2; TRBD1 agrees at 7 bases. The CDR3 has 15 amino acids. Losses at the gene ends were 2 bases for V and 4 bases for J; bases not matched to a gene: 4. The germline V gene encodes CDR1 KGHSH and CDR2 LQKENI. The CDR3 spells CASSPDRDVTGELFF. The CDR3 DNA is TGTGCCAGCTCACCAGACAGGGATGTCACCGGGGAGCTGTTTTTT. Drawing the rest from reference TRBV18 and TRBJ2-2, the complete variable domain is NAGVMQNPRHLVRRRGQEARLRCSPMKGHSHVYWYRQLPEEGLKFMVYLQKENIIDESGMPKERFSAEFPKEGPSILRIQQVVRGDSAAYFCASSPDRDVTGELFFGEGSRLTVL.

The chain is built from TRBV30 and TRBJ1-2; the D is unclear. The CDR3 consists of 13 residues. Deletions cut 1 base from V and 6 bases from J, with 12 bases between. Germline values: CDR1 GTSNPN, CDR2 SVGIG (reference sequence). CDR3 nucleotides: TGTGCCTGGAGTGGCGGAGGGAAGCATGGCTACACCTTC. Translated: CAWSGGGKHGYTF.

The CDR3 coding sequence is TGTGCCAGCAGTGATCGGGACAGGGTTTCTAACTATGGCTACACCTTC. The encoded protein is CASSDRDRVSNYGYTF. The genes are TRBV9 and TRBJ1-2; 9 nucleotides align to TRBD1. V shed 5 bases, J shed 0 bases, and the junction held 8 bases outside the gene matches. Germline CDR1 SGDLS, CDR2 YYNGEE. There are 16 residues in the CDR3.

Only a few counts were recorded for this clone. The chain uses TRBV4-3 and TRBJ2-7, with 7 bases that match TRBD2. The CDR3 totals 16 residues. CDR1 LGHNA and CDR2 YSLEER come from the germline V gene. V shed 0 bases, J shed 1 base, and the junction held 6 bases outside the gene matches. As DNA, the CDR3 is TGCGCCAGCAGCCAAGATGCGAGCGGGGATTCCTACGAGCAGTACTTC. Its protein is CASSQDASGDSYEQYF.

CDR3 region: CASSVAITSGEDTQYF. CDR3 DNA: TGTGCCAGCAGCGTAGCTATTACTAGCGGGGAAGATACGCAGTATTTT. The V and J genes are TRBV9 and TRBJ2-3, with TRBD2 identical over 10 bases. Losses at the gene ends were 0 bases for V and 5 bases for J; bases not matched to a gene: 6. The CDR3 is 16 amino acids. CDR1 is SGDLS, CDR2 YYNGEE, per germline.

CDR3: CASSFFGGAYEQYF. Here the CDR3 DNA reads TGCGCCAGCAGCTTCTTTGGGGGGGCCTACGAGCAGTACTTC. V and J are TRBV5-1 and TRBJ2-7, with TRBD2 matching 7 bases. This CDR3 comprises 14 residues. Germline values: CDR1 SGHRS, CDR2 YFSETQ. V shed 2 bases and J 2 bases; nucleotides not matched to a gene: 4.

This clone came up a few times. The gene calls are TRBV7-9 and TRBJ1-1, with D unclear. In germline, CDR1 is SEHNR, CDR2 FQNEAQ (reference sequence). Trimming cost V 6 bases and J 1 base, with 3 bases left between them. The CDR3 is made up of 11 amino acids. CDR3 sequence: CASRRNTEAFF. The CDR3 DNA reads as TGTGCCAGCAGGAGGAACACTGAAGCTTTCTTT. Full variable domain (rest looked up from reference TRBV7-9 and TRBJ1-1): DTGVSQNPRHKITKRGQNVTFRCDPISEHNRLYWYRQTLGQGPEFLTYFQNEAQLEKSRLLSDRFSAERPKGSFSTLEIQRTEQGDSAMYLCASRRNTEAFFGQGTRLTVV.

The gene calls are TRBV27 and TRBJ1-5; maybe TRBD1 (6 bases). V dropped 7 bases and J dropped 4 bases, with 8 bases sitting between them. Germline lookup yields CDR1 MNHEY and CDR2 SMNVEV (reference sequence). The CDR3 sequence is 12 residues long. This chain's CDR3 is CASTGQNQPQHF. CDR3 sequence (DNA): TGTGCCAGCACAGGACAGAATCAGCCCCAGCATTTT.

V and J are TRBV27 and TRBJ2-6; possibly TRBD2 for D (6 bases). Germline CDR1 reads MNHEY; CDR2 reads SMNVEV (reference sequence). Trimming removed 7 bases at V and 0 bases at J, with 16 bases between. The CDR3 is 17 residues long. CDR3 region: CASNKGGVYSGANVLTF. CDR3 nucleotide sequence: TGTGCCAGCAACAAAGGAGGGGTCTACTCTGGGGCCAACGTCCTGACTTTC. Full variable domain (rest looked up from reference TRBV27 and TRBJ2-6): EAQVTQNPRYLITVTGKKLTVTCSQNMNHEYMSWYRQDPGLGLRQIYYSMNVEVTDKGDVPEGYKVSRKEKRNFPLILESPSPNQTSLYFCASNKGGVYSGANVLTFGAGSRLTVL.

This clone has just a few counts. This chain links TRBV6-6 with TRBJ2-7; possible D gene TRBD1, 6 bases. The CDR3 spans 14 residues. CDR1 and CDR2 (germline): MNHNY, SVGAGI (reference sequence). V lost 6 bases to trimming and J lost 2 bases, with 14 bases between them. The chain's CDR3 is CASSPRGITYEQYF. The CDR3 coding sequence is TGTGCCAGCAGCCCCAGGGGAATAACCTACGAGCAGTACTTC.

The chain employs TRBV12-5 and TRBJ1-5; 9 bases agree with TRBD1. This CDR3 is 15 amino acids long. J lost 4 bases, V lost 5 bases, and 6 bases had no gene match. The germline CDR1 and CDR2 sequences are LGHNT and FRNRAP. CDR3 loop: CASGRQGVGNQPQHF. The CDR3 DNA sequence: TGTGCTAGTGGTCGACAGGGGGTAGGAAATCAGCCCCAGCATTTT.

The rearrangement links TRBV25-1 to TRBJ2-7; 11 bases align to TRBD2. With V trimmed by 6 bases and J by 4 bases, 14 bases remained unmatched. The CDR3 totals 17 residues. Germline CDR1 is MGHDK and CDR2 is SYGVNS. CDR3 protein: CASRGNLAGGGVYEQYF. The CDR3 region has the DNA TGTGCCAGCAGGGGGAATCTAGCGGGAGGTGGTGTGTACGAGCAGTACTTC.

The genes are TRBV29-1 and TRBJ2-2; D is unresolved. The CDR3 totals 11 residues. V was clipped by 5 bases and J by 5 bases, with 6 bases between them. In germline, CDR1 is SQVTM, CDR2 ANQGSEA. The CDR3: CSVLTTGELFF. The CDR3, as DNA: TGCAGCGTTCTTACAACCGGGGAGCTGTTTTTT.

The chain links TRBV7-9 to TRBJ1-5; a weak D match, TRBD1 (6 bases). The V gene lost 5 bases and the J gene lost 4 bases, with 12 bases spanning the gap. The CDR3 totals 14 residues. Germline V lookup: CDR1 SEHNR, CDR2 FQNEAQ (reference sequence). In DNA form, the CDR3 reads TGTGCCAGCAGCGGCGGGGGGCCTAATCAGCCCCAGCATTTT. Translating gives CASSGGGPNQPQHF.